Listed here are 32 T cell receptor beta chains from one sample, sequenced in a study of T cell responses to AZD1222 COVID-19 vaccine. Generated by immunoSEQ multiplex PCR, the TCRdb table keeps only in-frame clones and is missing some. The data show about 70,000 clones, less than 85% seen once. The specimen was peripheral blood, collected on day 0 of AZD1222 vaccination. All receptors come from an adult in good health.

The V gene is TRBV5-1, the J gene TRBJ2-7, with a tentative D call TRBD2 (6 bases). Germline V gene sequence: CDR1 SGHRS, CDR2 YFSETQ. Between the trimmed V and J ends, which lost 5 bases and 2 bases, there was a span of 17 bases. This CDR3 contains 15 residues. This CDR3 is CASRIPGLPPYEQYF. The CDR3 nucleotides read TGCGCCAGCAGAATCCCGGGACTCCCTCCCTACGAGCAGTACTTC.

The rearrangement joins TRBV28 to TRBJ1-3, with D perhaps TRBD1 (5 bases). In germline, CDR1 is MDHEN, CDR2 SYDVKM. V dropped 7 bases and J dropped 0 bases, with 19 bases sitting between them. The CDR3 runs to 17 residues. CDR3 sequence reads: CASTSPKDIVSGNTIYF. For the CDR3, the DNA is TGTGCCAGCACCTCACCGAAGGACATCGTCTCTGGAAACACCATATATTTT.

This rearrangement joins TRBV29-1 to TRBJ2-2; 9 bases align to TRBD1. Germline values: CDR1 SQVTM, CDR2 ANQGSEA. The CDR3 sequence is 14 residues long. Trimming cost V 6 bases and J 4 bases; bases outside gene matches: 6. Written as DNA, the CDR3 is TGCAGCGTCGGGACAGGGCCCCGCACCGGGGAGCTGTTTTTT. Protein: CSVGTGPRTGELFF.

This clone appeared once. The chain recombines TRBV29-1 with TRBJ1-1, with TRBD1 identical over 8 bases. CDR1 and CDR2 from the germline V gene are SQVTM and ANQGSEA. The CDR3 covers 14 residues. V lost 5 bases, J lost 11 bases, and 16 bases stayed unmatched. CDR3 sequence reads: CSVFLQAGGKEAFF. In DNA, the CDR3 is TGCAGCGTTTTTCTACAAGCAGGGGGCAAGGAGGCTTTCTTT.

The V call is TRBV19, the J call TRBJ2-1; TRBD2 aligns across 7 bases. From germline, CDR1 is LNHDA and CDR2 SQIVND (reference sequence). The CDR3 sequence is 14 residues long. V gave up 4 bases and J gave up 4 bases; unmatched junction bases: 4. CDR3 residues: CASSSRTSYNEQFF. CDR3 coding DNA: TGTGCCAGTAGTAGTCGGACTAGTTACAATGAGCAGTTCTTC.

The rearrangement uses TRBV30 and TRBJ1-1; D is ambiguous. CDR1 GTSNPN and CDR2 SVGIG come from the germline V gene (reference sequence). Between the trimmed V and J ends, which lost 0 bases and 2 bases, there was a span of 19 bases. The CDR3 spans 17 residues. The CDR3 is CAWSVIPRPSPNTEAFF. CDR3 DNA: TGTGCCTGGAGTGTAATCCCCAGGCCCTCACCTAACACTGAAGCTTTCTTT. Full variable domain (rest looked up from reference TRBV30 and TRBJ1-1): SQTIHQWPATLVQPVGSPLSLECTVEGTSNPNLYWYRQAAGRGLQLLFYSVGIGQISSEVPQNLSASRPQDRQFILSSKKLLLSDSGFYLCAWSVIPRPSPNTEAFFGQGTRLTVV.

The chain links TRBV7-2 to TRBJ1-1, with D unresolved. Deletions cut 2 bases from V and 0 bases from J, with 1 base between. The CDR3 runs 12 residues. Looked up from germline, CDR1 is SGHTA and CDR2 is FQGNSA. The CDR3 protein is CASSLMNTEAFF. The CDR3 region has the DNA TGTGCCAGCAGCTTAATGAACACTGAAGCTTTCTTT.

The gene calls are TRBV6-5 and TRBJ2-3; D is undetermined. Trimming shortened V by 6 bases and J by 3 bases, and 13 bases separated the two germline ends. The CDR3 spans 14 residues. Germline V gene sequence: CDR1 MNHEY, CDR2 SVGAGI. The CDR3 protein is CASSPRHTTDTQYF. CDR3 in DNA: TGTGCCAGCAGCCCCCGGCATACGACAGATACGCAGTATTTT.

The CDR3 bases are TGTGCCAGTAGTATCGTGACCTCTGGGGCCAACGTCCTGACTTTC. It codes for CASSIVTSGANVLTF. The V call is TRBV19, the J call TRBJ2-6; no firm D call. The CDR3 extends over 15 amino acids. V gave up 3 bases and J gave up 0 bases, with 6 bases separating them. CDR1 LNHDA and CDR2 SQIVND come from the germline V gene (reference sequence).

The chain is built from TRBV28 and TRBJ1-2; TRBD1 aligns across 8 bases. With 6 bases clipped from V and 4 bases from J, the junction kept 7 bases outside the gene matches. CDR1 is MDHEN and CDR2 is SYDVKM in the germline V gene. The CDR3 covers 14 residues. DNA of the CDR3: TGTGCCAGCAGACCCGACAGGGGCCGCTATGGCTACACCTTC. Amino acids: CASRPDRGRYGYTF.

The genes are TRBV29-1 and TRBJ1-4, with D possibly being TRBD1 (6 bases). Trimming pared 6 bases from V and 0 bases from J, leaving 11 bases between. This CDR3 has 14 amino acids. The germline CDR1 and CDR2 sequences are SQVTM and ANQGSEA. The CDR3 sequence is CSVLTGATNEKLFF. CDR3 nucleotide sequence: TGCAGCGTCCTGACAGGTGCAACTAATGAAAAACTGTTTTTT.

V gene TRBV2 combines with J gene TRBJ1-6; TRBD1 matches at 10 bases. The J segment lost 8 bases and the V segment lost 4 bases, leaving 5 bases of the junction unmatched. The CDR3 runs 15 residues. Germline CDR1 and CDR2: SNHLY and FYNNEI. CDR3 sequence reads: CASSAAGTGDSPLHF. CDR3 DNA sequence: TGTGCCAGCAGTGCCGCCGGGACAGGGGATTCACCCCTCCACTTT.

The rearrangement uses TRBV6-5 and TRBJ2-7; no clear D gene. The CDR3 consists of 15 residues. The ends were cut back, 0 bases at V and 2 bases at J, with 11 bases in the middle. The germline V gene has CDR1 MNHEY and CDR2 SVGAGI. For the CDR3, the DNA is TGTGCCAGCAGTTACTCGGGCCCCAGAACCTACGAGCAGTACTTC. This codes for CASSYSGPRTYEQYF.

The chain carries TRBV27 and TRBJ1-2; 7 bases align to TRBD1. The CDR3 covers 14 residues. J gave up 2 bases and V 4 bases, and 4 bases lay outside the gene matches. Germline CDR1 is MNHEY and CDR2 is SMNVEV (reference sequence). CDR3 sequence: CASSYRGANYGYTF. The CDR3 DNA reads TGTGCCAGCAGTTACAGGGGAGCGAACTATGGCTACACCTTC.

This clone has more than one count but fewer than ten. The chain is built from TRBV5-1 and TRBJ1-6; D call uncertain. The CDR3 loop spans 14 amino acids. CDR1 is SGHRS and CDR2 is YFSETQ in the germline V gene. Trimming cost V 0 bases and J 9 bases, with 10 bases left between them. Written as DNA, the CDR3 is TGCGCCAGCAGCTTGGGGTTAGATAGTTCACCCCTCCACTTT. This translates into CASSLGLDSSPLHF.

The rearrangement uses TRBV5-8 and TRBJ1-2; TRBD1 aligns across 7 bases. The CDR3 is made up of 16 amino acids. Germline V gives CDR1 SGHTS, CDR2 YDEGEE. Germline trimming cut 4 bases from V and 0 bases from J; bases unmatched to any gene: 9. The chain's CDR3 is CASSILQGRANYGYTF. The CDR3 nucleotides read TGTGCCAGCAGCATACTACAGGGGAGAGCTAACTATGGCTACACCTTC.

The rearrangement links TRBV20-1 to TRBJ2-5; 8 bases are a match to TRBD2. V shed 3 bases, J shed 4 bases, and the junction held 7 bases outside the gene matches. This CDR3 spans 14 amino acids. CDR1 and CDR2 from the germline V gene are DFQATT and SNEGSKA (reference sequence). The CDR3 here is CSASEHGTRETQYF. The DNA for the CDR3 is TGCAGTGCTAGTGAACACGGGACTAGAGAGACCCAGTACTTC.

This clone was recorded only once. V is TRBV18 and J is TRBJ2-2; D unclear. The CDR3 is 13 residues long. Per germline, CDR1 KGHSH and CDR2 LQKENI. V lost 2 bases and J lost 5, with 6 bases in between. CDR3 sequence reads: CASSPWHTGELFF. DNA of the CDR3: TGTGCCAGCTCACCATGGCATACCGGGGAGCTGTTTTTT.

This clone was observed a single time. The chain couples TRBV11-3 to TRBJ1-1, with 10 bases identical to TRBD1. With 3 bases clipped from V and 2 bases from J, the junction kept 6 bases outside the gene matches. The CDR3 is 16 residues long. Germline CDR1 SGHNT, CDR2 YENEEA. The CDR3 spells CASSLVLTGGNTEAFF. In nucleotides, the CDR3 is TGTGCCAGCAGCTTGGTCTTGACAGGGGGCAACACTGAAGCTTTCTTT.

This clone was counted between two and nine times. The rearrangement links TRBV11-3 to TRBJ2-1; D gene unclear. Germline CDR1 is SGHNT and CDR2 is YENEEA. This CDR3 spans 12 amino acids. V lost 6 bases, J lost 6 bases, and 9 bases lay in between. CDR3 amino acids: CASSGRLNEQFF. CDR3 in DNA: TGTGCCAGCAGTGGCCGACTCAATGAGCAGTTCTTC.

The genes are TRBV5-1 and TRBJ2-2; possibly TRBD1 or TRBD2 for D (5 bases each). Trimming stripped 4 bases from V and 0 bases from J, with 13 bases between. The CDR3 extends over 16 amino acids. Germline assignment: CDR1 SGHRS and CDR2 YFSETQ. The CDR3 region is CASSPRGDPNTGELFF. For the CDR3, the DNA is TGCGCCAGCAGCCCGCGAGGGGACCCGAACACCGGGGAGCTGTTTTTT.

This chain uses TRBV18 with TRBJ1-6, with D maybe TRBD1 (6 bases). CDR3 length: 16 residues. Trimming took off 3 bases at V and 8 bases at J, with 17 bases between the two ends. The germline V gene has CDR1 KGHSH and CDR2 LQKENI. The CDR3 loop reads CASSPRQVVDHSPLHF. The CDR3 DNA sequence: TGTGCCAGCTCACCCCGACAGGTTGTAGATCATTCACCCCTCCACTTT.

This clone was observed many times. J is TRBJ1-6 and V is TRBV3-1 (or the pseudogene TRBV3-2); the D is unclear. This CDR3 comprises 13 residues. Germline lookup yields CDR1 LGHDT and CDR2 YNNKEL (reference sequence). Trimming took off 4 bases at V and 9 bases at J, with 10 bases between the two ends. The chain's CDR3 is CASSPGSASPLHF. The CDR3 bases are TGTGCCAGCAGCCCCGGTTCGGCTTCACCCCTCCACTTT.

The chain links TRBV5-1 to TRBJ1-4, with D tentatively TRBD1 (5 bases). CDR3 length equals 16 residues. V gave up 3 bases and J gave up 0 bases, with 12 bases separating them. The V gene's germline CDR1 is SGHRS and CDR2 YFSETQ. Here the CDR3 DNA reads TGCGCCAGCAGCTGTAGACAGTTGGCAACTAATGAAAAACTGTTTTTT. Its protein product is CASSCRQLATNEKLFF.

The rearrangement joins TRBV6-5 to TRBJ1-2; D may be TRBD1 (5 bases). V lost 5 bases, J lost 5 bases, and 12 bases lay in between. This CDR3 comprises 13 residues. Germline CDR1 is MNHEY and CDR2 is SVGAGI. CDR3: CASSMTESYGYTF. The CDR3 region has the DNA TGTGCCAGCAGTATGACAGAATCATATGGCTACACCTTC.

The chain joins TRBV20-1 to TRBJ1-4, with unresolved D. This CDR3 contains 15 residues. Germline V gene sequence: CDR1 DFQATT, CDR2 SNEGSKA (reference sequence). Trimming shortened V by 3 bases and J by 2 bases, and 13 bases separated the two germline ends. CDR3 region: CSASGSESTNEKLFF. CDR3 DNA: TGCAGTGCTAGTGGATCGGAATCCACTAATGAAAAACTGTTTTTT.

This clone showed up just once. The J gene is TRBJ2-3, the V gene TRBV12-2; the table names TRBD2, a call not compared with the DNA. TRBV12-2 is recorded as a pseudogene. This CDR3 is built from 18 residues. The DNA for the CDR3 is TGTGCAAGTCGCTTAGCCGAGTTTGAGGCGCGGGGCACAGATACGCAGTATTTT. This translates into CASRLAEFEARGTDTQYF.

The chain couples TRBV6-2 or TRBV6-3 to TRBJ1-1; no reliable D call. CDR1 and CDR2 from the germline V gene are MNHEY and SVGEGT. CDR3 length: 13 amino acids. V was cut by 2 bases and J by 1 base, with 5 bases left in between. The CDR3 reads CASSYVANTEAFF. For the CDR3, the DNA is TGTGCCAGCAGTTACGTAGCGAACACTGAAGCTTTCTTT.

This clone has a single count. This chain uses TRBV29-1 with TRBJ1-4, with a tentative D call TRBD1 (5 bases). The V end was cut by 3 bases, the J end by 6 bases, with 5 bases between. This CDR3 is 11 amino acids long. The V gene's germline CDR1 is SQVTM and CDR2 ANQGSEA. For the CDR3, the DNA is TGCAGCGTTGAGGGGGATGAAAAACTGTTTTTT. Translating gives CSVEGDEKLFF.

The chain uses TRBV5-1 and TRBJ2-3, with 7 bases lining up with TRBD1. The CDR3 loop spans 15 amino acids. V lost 4 bases to trimming and J lost 8 bases; unmatched junction nucleotides: 13. The germline V gene has CDR1 SGHRS and CDR2 YFSETQ. CDR3 DNA: TGCGCCAGCAGCCCCGGGACAGTAGTGTCGGGTACGCAGTATTTT. It specifies CASSPGTVVSGTQYF. Full variable domain (outside the CDR3, taken from reference TRBV5-1 and TRBJ2-3): KAGVTQTPRYLIKTRGQQVTLSCSPISGHRSVSWYQQTPGQGLQFLFEYFSETQRNKGNFPGRFSGRQFSNSRSEMNVSTLELGDSALYLCASSPGTVVSGTQYFGPGTRLTVL.

This rearrangement joins TRBV5-6 to TRBJ1-1, with TRBD1 matching 11 bases. J gave up 4 bases and V 3 bases, and 8 bases lay outside the gene matches. The germline V gene encodes CDR1 SGHDT and CDR2 YYEEEE. There are 16 residues in the CDR3. In DNA, the CDR3 is TGTGCCAGCAGCTGGACAGGGGGCATTGCGGGCACTGAAGCTTTCTTT. Amino acid sequence: CASSWTGGIAGTEAFF.

The chain couples TRBV10-3 to TRBJ1-3; maybe TRBD1 (5 bases). The V gene's germline CDR1 is ENHRY and CDR2 SYGVKD. There are 14 residues in the CDR3. V lost 10 bases to trimming and J lost 0 bases, with 13 bases between them. The CDR3 DNA reads as TGTGCCAAATCCGGGACTCGCTCTGGAAACACCATATATTTT. It encodes CAKSGTRSGNTIYF.